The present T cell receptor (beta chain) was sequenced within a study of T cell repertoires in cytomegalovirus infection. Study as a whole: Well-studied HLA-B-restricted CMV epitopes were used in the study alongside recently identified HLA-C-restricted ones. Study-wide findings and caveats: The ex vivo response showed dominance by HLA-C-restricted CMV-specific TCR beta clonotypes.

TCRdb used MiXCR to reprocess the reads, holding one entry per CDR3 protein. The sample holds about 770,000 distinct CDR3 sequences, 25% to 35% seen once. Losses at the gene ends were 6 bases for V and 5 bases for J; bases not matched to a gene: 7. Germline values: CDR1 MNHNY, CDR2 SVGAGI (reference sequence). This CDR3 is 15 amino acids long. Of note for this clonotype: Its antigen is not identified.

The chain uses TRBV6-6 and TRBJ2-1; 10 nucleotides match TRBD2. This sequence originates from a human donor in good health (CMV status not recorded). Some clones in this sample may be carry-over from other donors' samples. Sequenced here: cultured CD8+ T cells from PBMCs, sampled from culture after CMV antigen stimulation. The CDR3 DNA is TGTGCCAGCAGGGACCTAGCGGGGGCAAACAATGAGCAGTTCTTC. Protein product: CASRDLAGANNEQFF.